One sample yielded the 2 T cell receptor beta chains listed below, sequenced in a study of vaccination effects on CD4 cells after COVID-19. No cognate antigen is known for these TCRs. Viral peptide pool expansion of antigen-specific CD4+ T cells preceded sequencing in the ViraFEST assay. Investigators separated out CD4+ T cells once approximately 10 days of culture had passed. Using immunoSEQ multiplex PCR, the repertoire was profiled, and TCRdb retains in-frame clones only, with some absent. The sample lists about 11,000 clones, less than 80% occurring once. Sequenced here: CD4+ T cells from PBMCs cultured with HCoV-229E spike peptides, sampled before COVID-19 vaccination. These receptors were taken from a human donor who received a COVID-19 vaccine.

The chain uses TRBV3-1 (or the pseudogene TRBV3-2) and TRBJ2-1, with D maybe TRBD2 (5 bases). The V end was cut by 1 base, the J end by 1 base, with 5 bases between. The CDR3 runs 14 residues. Germline CDR1 and CDR2: LGHDT and YNNKEL (reference sequence). CDR3 DNA sequence: TGTGCCAGCAGCCAAGGGACTTCCTACAATGAGCAGTTCTTC. Amino acid sequence: CASSQGTSYNEQFF.

By proportion, this clone is large. This chain connects TRBV19 to TRBJ2-2; 7 positions agree with TRBD1. Trimming took 7 bases from V and 2 from J; bases not matched to a gene: 7. Germline loops: CDR1 LNHDA, CDR2 SQIVND (reference sequence). The CDR3 runs 15 residues. CDR3 nucleotides: TGTGCCAGTATTGCCGGGACAGCAAACACCGGGGAGCTGTTTTTT. Protein: CASIAGTANTGELFF.